This T cell receptor (beta chain) was captured by sequencing in a study of regulatory T cells in long-lasting Graves disease. Findings and limits, study-wide: There was favoring of TRBV28, TRBJ1-2 and TRBJ2-5 in persistent disease.

This clonotype was recorded at least ten times. Its matching antigen is unknown. Time point indicated: newly diagnosed GD, antithyroid drugs for less than 3 months. After RNA was extracted from PBMCs, the TCR library was made from it. This CDR3 spans 15 amino acids. Germline V gene data show CDR1 as MDHEN and CDR2 as SYDVKM. V was trimmed by 3 bases and J by 2 bases, leaving 13 bases between them. Arm-PCR of CDR3 regions and iRepertoire HTBI primers were used to build TCR beta libraries. TCRdb fed the multiplex PCR reads into MiXCR, producing one record per CDR3 protein. Of 350,000 to 500,000 distinct CDR3 sequences in the sample, around 15% were seen once. These data were likewise used in another study, on T cells in Graves' hyperthyroidism and ophthalmopathy. That paper notes: Patients counted as stable if ophthalmopathy did not develop within 18 months. Blood also contained most expanded thyroid clonotypes above 0.001.

This receptor was obtained from a woman in her fifties or sixties with Graves disease. This sample comprised peripheral blood mononuclear cells (PBMCs), obtained at new diagnosis, from a patient treated with antithyroid drugs. V and J are TRBV28 and TRBJ2-5; no clear D gene. The CDR3 DNA sequence: TGTGCCAGCAGTTTCGGTGGGGTTACACAAGAGACCCAGTACTTC. Its translation: CASSFGGVTQETQYF.